This TCR beta chain was profiled in a study of T cell clones after liver transplantation. Study overall: Samples came from ITN030ST, which attempted immunosuppression withdrawal within 2 years of liver transplantation. TCRbeta sequencing after a pre-transplant mixed lymphocyte reaction identified graft-donor-reactive clones, later tracked in post-transplant blood.

After removal of 2 bases from V and 8 bases from J, the junction contained 14 bases not matched to a gene. CDR3 length: 17 amino acids. CDR1 is SGHNT and CDR2 is YYREEE in the germline V gene (reference sequence). Findings of the study overall: In 5 of 8 subjects, circulating graft-donor-reactive CD4 TCRbeta sequences fell significantly after transplant.

Comment on this clone: Its antigen is unidentified.

Libraries were prepared by immunoSEQ multiplex PCR; TCRdb keeps only in-frame clonotypes and omits some of them. Among around 30,000 clones listed, around 96% were seen once. This TCR came from a human patient who received a liver transplant. Some T cells may be provided by the graft donor. This chain joins TRBV5-4 and TRBJ2-1; 9 positions agree with TRBD2. The source was CD8+ T cells from blood, collected 12 months after liver transplant. CDR3 nucleotide sequence: TGTGCCAGCAGCTTTCAGGGCGGGAGGGGGCATTGGGATGAGCAGTTCTTC. Its protein product is CASSFQGGRGHWDEQFF.